A selection of T cell receptor beta chains follows, all from one sample in a study of cytomegalovirus exposure and HLA in healthy donors. Libraries were prepared by immunoSEQ multiplex PCR; TCRdb keeps only in-frame clonotypes and omits some of them. The data show 150,000 to 200,000 clones, 65% to 85% seen once. Source material: PBMCs. The origin of the receptors is a man aged 50-60 years in good health and CMV-seronegative. CDR3s include the opening cysteine and the closing phenylalanine or tryptophan. The D gene is left open where the match is weak. Size is stated for part of the rows, as once, few or many counts, or as a class when the clone is expanded.

v_gene: TRBV12-5
abundance: few
j_gene: TRBJ1-5
d_gene: -
CDR3nt: TGTGCTAGTGGACCCCGCAGCGCCAATCAGCCCCAGCATTTT
CDR3aa: CASGPRSANQPQHF

v_gene: TRBV5-4
abundance: once
j_gene: TRBJ2-5
d_gene: -
CDR3nt: TGTGCCAGCATCTACTACGGAGAGCAGTACTTC
CDR3aa: CASIYYGEQYF

v_gene: TRBV5-1
abundance: -
j_gene: TRBJ2-6
d_gene: -
CDR3nt: TGCGCCAGCAGCCAGTCCGCCTCTGGGGCCAACGTCCTGACTTTC
CDR3aa: CASSQSASGANVLTF

v_gene: TRBV7-9
abundance: -
j_gene: TRBJ2-5
d_gene: -
CDR3nt: TGTGCCAGCAGCTTATTAGCGGAAGAGACCCAGTACTTC
CDR3aa: CASSLLAEETQYF

v_gene: TRBV5-6
abundance: -
j_gene: TRBJ1-2
d_gene: TRBD1
CDR3nt: TGTGCCAGCAGCCCCCCAGGACAGGGGGTGGTCTATGGCTACACCTTC
CDR3aa: CASSPPGQGVVYGYTF

v_gene: TRBV6-5
abundance: -
j_gene: TRBJ2-7
d_gene: TRBD1
CDR3nt: TGTGCCAGCAGCCGCGGACAGGGGCTCGGGGAGCAGTACTTC
CDR3aa: CASSRGQGLGEQYF

v_gene: TRBV11-2
abundance: -
j_gene: TRBJ2-1
d_gene: -
CDR3nt: TGTGCCAGCAGCCACGACGCCGGGACCTACAATGAGCAGTTCTTC
CDR3aa: CASSHDAGTYNEQFF

v_gene: TRBV7-9
abundance: -
j_gene: TRBJ1-1
d_gene: -
CDR3nt: TGTTCCAGCAGCTCCCTCGTGCGGAACACTGAAGCTTTCTTT
CDR3aa: CSSSSLVRNTEAFF

v_gene: TRBV5-1
abundance: -
j_gene: TRBJ2-1
d_gene: -
CDR3nt: TGCGCCAGCAGCAAAACGGACAGGGAGGGTAATGAGCAGTTCTTC
CDR3aa: CASSKTDREGNEQFF

v_gene: TRBV27
abundance: -
j_gene: TRBJ2-7
d_gene: -
CDR3nt: TGTGCCAGCAGTCGCCGAGTGAATATGGGGAGCTCCTACGAGCAGTACTTC
CDR3aa: CASSRRVNMGSSYEQYF

v_gene: TRBV27
abundance: -
j_gene: TRBJ2-1
d_gene: -
CDR3nt: TGTGCCAGCTGGGGACACGACAATGAGCAGTTCTTC
CDR3aa: CASWGHDNEQFF

v_gene: TRBV10-2
abundance: -
j_gene: TRBJ2-3
d_gene: TRBD2
CDR3nt: TGCGCCAGCAGCGCCGGGACTAGCTGGGATACGCAGTATTTT
CDR3aa: CASSAGTSWDTQYF

v_gene: TRBV7-2
abundance: once
j_gene: TRBJ1-1
d_gene: -
CDR3nt: TGTGCCAGCAGCTTAAATCAGGAAGGCCGAGCTTTCTTT
CDR3aa: CASSLNQEGRAFF

v_gene: TRBV5-5
abundance: -
j_gene: TRBJ2-7
d_gene: -
CDR3nt: TGTGCCAGCAGCTTGGGGACTGGCTACGAGCAGTACTTC
CDR3aa: CASSLGTGYEQYF

v_gene: TRBV9
abundance: once
j_gene: TRBJ2-2
d_gene: -
CDR3nt: TGTGCCAGCAGCCGTGAGGAGAACACCGGGGAGCTGTTTTTT
CDR3aa: CASSREENTGELFF

v_gene: TRBV7-2
abundance: -
j_gene: TRBJ2-2
d_gene: -
CDR3nt: TGTGCCAGCAGCTTAGGGCCGACCGGGGAGCTGTTTTTT
CDR3aa: CASSLGPTGELFF

v_gene: TRBV2
abundance: -
j_gene: TRBJ2-1
d_gene: TRBD2
CDR3nt: TGTGCCAATGATGCCGGGACTAGCGGGGGGAGCTCCTACAATGAGCAGTTCTTC
CDR3aa: CANDAGTSGGSSYNEQFF

v_gene: TRBV4-1
abundance: -
j_gene: TRBJ2-1
d_gene: -
CDR3nt: TGCGCCAGCAGCGGAGGCAATGAGCAGTTCTTC
CDR3aa: CASSGGNEQFF

v_gene: TRBV10-1
abundance: -
j_gene: TRBJ1-3
d_gene: TRBD1
CDR3nt: TGCGCCGTCCTTGAGGAGACAGGGGGTAGCGGAAACACCATATATTTT
CDR3aa: CAVLEETGGSGNTIYF

v_gene: TRBV15
abundance: -
j_gene: TRBJ2-7
d_gene: TRBD2
CDR3nt: TGTGCCACCAGCAGACCCCTAGCGGGATTATACGAGCAGTACTTC
CDR3aa: CATSRPLAGLYEQYF

v_gene: TRBV27
abundance: -
j_gene: TRBJ2-1
d_gene: -
CDR3nt: TGTGCCAGCAGTTTCAGGGGCCATGAGCAGTTCTTC
CDR3aa: CASSFRGHEQFF

v_gene: TRBV30
abundance: -
j_gene: TRBJ2-5
d_gene: -
CDR3nt: TGTGCCTGGAGGCCCTCAGGGATCCAAGAGACCCAGTACTTC
CDR3aa: CAWRPSGIQETQYF

v_gene: TRBV4-1
abundance: -
j_gene: TRBJ1-2
d_gene: TRBD1
CDR3nt: TGCGCCAGCAGCCCCAGACAGGGCCGCGGCTACACCTTC
CDR3aa: CASSPRQGRGYTF

v_gene: TRBV7-8
abundance: -
j_gene: TRBJ1-1
d_gene: -
CDR3nt: TGTGCCAGCAGCACGACTATTACTGAAGCTTTCTTT
CDR3aa: CASSTTITEAFF

v_gene: TRBV5-1
abundance: -
j_gene: TRBJ1-6
d_gene: -
CDR3nt: TGCGCCAGCAGCTTGGCCGGGGGGGATAATTCACCCCTCCACTTT
CDR3aa: CASSLAGGDNSPLHF

v_gene: TRBV7-9
abundance: -
j_gene: TRBJ2-3
d_gene: TRBD2
CDR3nt: TGTGCCAGCACCTCTAGCGGGGGGGCTGGTACGCAGTATTTT
CDR3aa: CASTSSGGAGTQYF

v_gene: TRBV9
abundance: -
j_gene: TRBJ2-7
d_gene: -
CDR3nt: TGTGCCAGCAGCGTATGGGCAGGTGGGGAGCAGTACTTC
CDR3aa: CASSVWAGGEQYF

v_gene: TRBV7-2
abundance: -
j_gene: TRBJ2-7
d_gene: TRBD1
CDR3nt: TGTGCCAGCAGCCCCGGGACAGGACGGTCCCGGGAGCAGTACTTC
CDR3aa: CASSPGTGRSREQYF

v_gene: TRBV7-2
abundance: few
j_gene: TRBJ2-5
d_gene: -
CDR3nt: TGTGCCAGCAGCTCAGGGGAGACCCAGTACTTC
CDR3aa: CASSSGETQYF

v_gene: TRBV7-2
abundance: -
j_gene: TRBJ2-7
d_gene: -
CDR3nt: TGTGCCAGCAGCTTAGAGTGGCTCGAGCAGTACTTC
CDR3aa: CASSLEWLEQYF

v_gene: TRBV7-8
abundance: -
j_gene: TRBJ1-2
d_gene: TRBD1
CDR3nt: TGTGCCAGCAGCTCAACAGGGGGCTCTAACTATGGCTACACCTTC
CDR3aa: CASSSTGGSNYGYTF

v_gene: TRBV29-1
abundance: -
j_gene: TRBJ2-3
d_gene: TRBD2
CDR3nt: TGCAGCGTTGTTCCCCGGACTAGCGGGGGTGGCACAGATACGCAGTATTTT
CDR3aa: CSVVPRTSGGGTDTQYF

v_gene: TRBV5-4
abundance: -
j_gene: TRBJ1-2
d_gene: -
CDR3nt: TGTGCCAGCACCCGGACTGGTCCATGGGGCTACACCTTC
CDR3aa: CASTRTGPWGYTF

v_gene: TRBV19
abundance: once
j_gene: TRBJ2-7
d_gene: -
CDR3nt: TGTGCCAGTAGTCTCCCAGGGGTTACCTACGAGCAGTACTTC
CDR3aa: CASSLPGVTYEQYF

v_gene: TRBV5-1
abundance: -
j_gene: TRBJ2-3
d_gene: -
CDR3nt: TGCGCCAGCGTAGACACAGATACGCAGTATTTT
CDR3aa: CASVDTDTQYF

v_gene: TRBV27
abundance: -
j_gene: TRBJ2-5
d_gene: -
CDR3nt: TGTGCCAGCAGTTTGGGCCGGGGAGAGACCCAGTACTTC
CDR3aa: CASSLGRGETQYF

v_gene: TRBV18
abundance: -
j_gene: TRBJ1-2
d_gene: -
CDR3nt: TGTGCCAGCTCACCTTCAGCTCCCGAGGGTGGCTACACCTTC
CDR3aa: CASSPSAPEGGYTF

v_gene: TRBV10-3
abundance: few
j_gene: TRBJ1-1
d_gene: TRBD1
CDR3nt: TGTGCCATCAAGCCAGGGGGCGGAACTGAAGCTTTCTTT
CDR3aa: CAIKPGGGTEAFF

v_gene: TRBV9
abundance: few
j_gene: TRBJ1-2
d_gene: TRBD1
CDR3nt: TGTGCCAGCAGCTCCGGACAGGGGGTCTATGGCTACACCTTC
CDR3aa: CASSSGQGVYGYTF

v_gene: TRBV9
abundance: -
j_gene: TRBJ2-5
d_gene: -
CDR3nt: TGTGCCAGCAGCGTAGGGGGGCTCGGGGAGACCCAGTACTTC
CDR3aa: CASSVGGLGETQYF

v_gene: TRBV5-8
abundance: -
j_gene: TRBJ1-4
d_gene: -
CDR3nt: TGTGCCAGCAGCTTGTACCAGGGCGAAAAACTGTTTTTT
CDR3aa: CASSLYQGEKLFF

v_gene: TRBV11-2
abundance: -
j_gene: TRBJ2-1
d_gene: TRBD2
CDR3nt: TGTGCCAGCAGCTTGGGGTCGGGCGGGGGGTACAATGAGCAGTTCTTC
CDR3aa: CASSLGSGGGYNEQFF